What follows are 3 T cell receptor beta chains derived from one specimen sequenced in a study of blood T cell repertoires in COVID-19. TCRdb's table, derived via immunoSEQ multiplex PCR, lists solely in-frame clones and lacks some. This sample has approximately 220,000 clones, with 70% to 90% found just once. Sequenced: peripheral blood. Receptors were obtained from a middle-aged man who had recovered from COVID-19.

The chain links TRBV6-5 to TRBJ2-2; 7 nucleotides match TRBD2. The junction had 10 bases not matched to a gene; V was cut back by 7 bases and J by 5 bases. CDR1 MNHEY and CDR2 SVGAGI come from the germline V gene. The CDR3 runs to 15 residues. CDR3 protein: CASKSGRSGTGELFF. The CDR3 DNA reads TGTGCCAGCAAATCCGGGAGGTCAGGGACCGGGGAGCTGTTTTTT.

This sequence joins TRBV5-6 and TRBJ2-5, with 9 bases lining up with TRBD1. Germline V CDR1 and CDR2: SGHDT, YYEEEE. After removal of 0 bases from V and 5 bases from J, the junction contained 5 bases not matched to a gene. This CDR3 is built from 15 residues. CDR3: CASSLATGGGETQYF. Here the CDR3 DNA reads TGTGCCAGCAGCTTGGCCACAGGGGGCGGGGAGACCCAGTACTTC.

The CDR3 DNA reads as TGTGCCAGCAGCCTAAGGGGCGGAAGTCTTAGCAATCAGCCCCAGCATTTT. Protein product: CASSLRGGSLSNQPQHF. This chain uses TRBV7-2 with TRBJ1-5; possibly TRBD1 for D (5 bases). Germline loops: CDR1 SGHTA, CDR2 FQGNSA. With 5 bases removed from V and 0 bases from J, the gap between germline ends came to 17 bases. CDR3 length: 17 amino acids.